These 28 T cell receptor beta chains were all obtained from the same sample, sequenced in a study of blood T cells in healthy people across ages. Combining a sample-barcoded 5' primer with a J-beta primer mix, a second PCR ran for roughly 7 to 12 cycles. TCRdb analysed the 5' RACE reads with MiXCR anew, one entry per CDR3 protein. The sample lists hundreds of thousands of distinct CDR3 sequences, roughly three fifths seen once, with 25% to 30% in the top ten. Sequenced: blood. These receptors came from a man aged 40-49 years in good health.

This clonotype has ten or more counts. The chain combines TRBV5-1 with TRBJ2-1; D tentatively reads TRBD1 or TRBD2 (5 bases each). Trimming removed 4 bases at V and 5 bases at J, with 13 bases between. This CDR3 has 14 residues. Germline loops: CDR1 SGHRS, CDR2 YFSETQ. The DNA of the CDR3 is TGCGCCAGCAGCGCGGCCGGGACCCACAATGAGCAGTTCTTC. It yields the protein CASSAAGTHNEQFF.

This clonotype was seen a few times. The chain joins TRBV25-1 to TRBJ2-1, with D hard to call. Trimming pared 3 bases from V and 5 bases from J, leaving 5 bases between. The V gene's germline CDR1 is MGHDK and CDR2 SYGVNS. CDR3 size: 12 residues. CDR3 in amino acids: CASSEFNNEQFF. The CDR3 coding sequence is TGTGCCAGCAGTGAGTTTAACAATGAGCAGTTCTTC. The complete variable domain, with remaining parts taken from reference TRBV25-1 and TRBJ2-1, reads EADIYQTPRYLVIGTGKKITLECSQTMGHDKMYWYQQDPGMELHLIHYSYGVNSTEKGDLSSESTVSRIRTEHFPLTLESARPSHTSQYLCASSEFNNEQFFGPGTRLTVL.

The chain joins TRBV29-1 to TRBJ2-1, with D perhaps matching TRBD1 (6 bases). The germline V gene has CDR1 SQVTM and CDR2 ANQGSEA. The V gene lost 2 bases and the J gene lost 8 bases, with 19 bases spanning the gap. CDR3 length: 15 residues. This CDR3 reads CSVENMEQGVDEQFF. CDR3 DNA: TGCAGCGTTGAAAATATGGAACAGGGTGTGGATGAGCAGTTCTTC.

The J gene is TRBJ1-1, the V gene TRBV3-1; no firm D call. The V gene lost 4 bases and the J gene lost 1 base, with 7 bases spanning the gap. This CDR3 has 13 residues. In germline, CDR1 is LGHDT, CDR2 YNNKEL (reference sequence). The CDR3 loop reads CASSPQQNTEAFF. CDR3 nucleotides: TGTGCCAGCAGCCCGCAACAGAACACTGAAGCTTTCTTT.

The chain is built from TRBV7-6 and TRBJ2-3; 7 bases align to TRBD2. The ends lost 4 bases at V and 6 bases at J; junction bases unmatched: 4. The CDR3 consists of 13 residues. Per the germline V gene, CDR1 is SGHVS and CDR2 is FNYEAQ. The chain's CDR3 is CASSWLLADTQYF. The CDR3 nucleotides are TGTGCCAGCAGCTGGTTACTAGCGGATACGCAGTATTTT.

A few counts support this clonotype. This rearrangement joins TRBV28 to TRBJ2-5; 9 bases agree with TRBD1. J gave up 1 base and V 5 bases, and 5 bases lay outside the gene matches. Germline lookup yields CDR1 MDHEN and CDR2 SYDVKM. The CDR3 is made up of 15 amino acids. CDR3 sequence reads: CASSVPGQGQETQYF. The CDR3 DNA is TGTGCCAGCAGTGTACCGGGACAGGGCCAAGAGACCCAGTACTTC. Drawing the rest from reference TRBV28 and TRBJ2-5, the complete variable domain is DVKVTQSSRYLVKRTGEKVFLECVQDMDHENMFWYRQDPGLGLRLIYFSYDVKMKEKGDIPEGYSVSREKKERFSLILESASTNQTSMYLCASSVPGQGQETQYFGPGTRLLVL.

This clonotype was seen a handful of times. The chain combines TRBV4-3 with TRBJ2-3; 9 bases fit TRBD1. The CDR3 length is 15 residues. V lost 4 bases and J lost 6; bases outside the gene matches: 8. Per the germline V gene, CDR1 is LGHNA and CDR2 is YSLEER. The CDR3 region is CASSPGQGSWDTQYF. CDR3 bases: TGCGCCAGCAGCCCAGGACAGGGGTCGTGGGATACGCAGTATTTT.

This chain links TRBV29-1 with TRBJ2-3, with D possibly being TRBD2 (6 bases). The CDR3 extends over 15 amino acids. The V gene lost 5 bases and the J gene lost 4 bases, with 19 bases spanning the gap. The germline gives CDR1 SQVTM, CDR2 ANQGSEA. The CDR3 region has the DNA TGCAGCGTTTACGTAAAAAACGGGGGACCAGATACGCAGTATTTT. Translated, it gives CSVYVKNGGPDTQYF.

In this sample, this clonotype turned up once. The rearrangement links TRBV27 to TRBJ1-2; D is unresolved. Germline V gene lookup returns CDR1 MNHEY and CDR2 SMNVEV (reference sequence). V was clipped by 2 bases and J by 4 bases, with 8 bases between them. CDR3 length: 13 amino acids. The CDR3 here is CASSLNRVYGYTF. The CDR3 coding sequence is TGTGCCAGCAGTTTAAATAGAGTCTATGGCTACACCTTC.

J is TRBJ2-3 and V is TRBV6-5, with TRBD2 matching over 7 bases. V lost 4 bases to trimming and J lost 0 bases; unmatched junction nucleotides: 10. Looked up from germline, CDR1 is MNHEY and CDR2 is SVGAGI. This CDR3 contains 17 residues. DNA of the CDR3: TGTGCCAGCAGTTCCGATATACTAGCGACTAGCACAGATACGCAGTATTTT. This translates into CASSSDILATSTDTQYF.

A single count supports this clonotype. The chain combines TRBV14 with TRBJ2-3; possibly TRBD1 or TRBD2 for D (6 bases each). Germline values: CDR1 SGHDN, CDR2 FVKESK. V lost 1 base to trimming and J lost 2 bases, with 13 bases between them. This CDR3 spans 16 amino acids. The DNA of the CDR3 is TGTGCCAGCAGCCAAGTACCGGGGGCCCTCACAGATACGCAGTATTTT. Its translation: CASSQVPGALTDTQYF.

The chain couples TRBV2 to TRBJ2-6; the D gene is possibly TRBD2 (7 bases). With 7 bases removed from V and 2 bases from J, the gap between germline ends came to 12 bases. The germline V gene encodes CDR1 SNHLY and CDR2 FYNNEI. The CDR3 is 15 residues long. The CDR3 here is CASTRGLTGANVLTF. The CDR3 DNA follows: TGTGCCAGCACGCGGGGGCTAACTGGGGCCAACGTCCTGACTTTC. The full variable domain, completed using reference TRBV2 and TRBJ2-6, is EPEVTQTPSHQVTQMGQEVILRCVPISNHLYFYWYRQILGQKVEFLVSFYNNEISEKSEIFDDQFSVERPDGSNFTLKIRSTKLEDSAMYFCASTRGLTGANVLTFGAGSRLTVL.

The chain recombines TRBV5-1 with TRBJ1-2; 7 positions agree with TRBD1. V lost 4 bases, J lost 4 bases, and 7 bases stayed unmatched. In germline, CDR1 is SGHRS, CDR2 YFSETQ. This CDR3 has 14 amino acids. The CDR3 region is CASSPLDRSYGYTF. CDR3 nucleotide sequence: TGCGCCAGCAGCCCTCTGGACAGGAGCTATGGCTACACCTTC.

This clonotype has only one observation. This CDR3 is missing its conserved last phenylalanine or tryptophan, likely due to a read error. V is TRBV2 and J is TRBJ2-5, with D possibly called TRBD1 or TRBD2 (5 bases each). Germline V gene data show CDR1 as SNHLY and CDR2 as FYNNEI. CDR3 size: 13 residues. The CDR3 DNA reads as TGTGCCAGCAGGGAAGGGGACCTTGAGACCCAGTACGTC. Protein sequence: CASREGDLETQYV.

This clonotype appeared a few times. The chain is built from TRBV29-1 and TRBJ1-5; D unresolved. Germline CDR1 and CDR2: SQVTM and ANQGSEA. Trimming stripped 4 bases from V and 0 bases from J, with 10 bases between. The CDR3 runs 14 residues. The CDR3 loop reads CSVVLADSNQPQHF. The CDR3 region has the DNA TGCAGCGTTGTCCTGGCAGATAGCAATCAGCCCCAGCATTTT.

The V call is TRBV7-9, the J call TRBJ2-1; D unresolved. The ends were cut back, 10 bases at V and 7 bases at J, with 8 bases in the middle. The V gene's germline CDR1 is SEHNR and CDR2 FQNEAQ (reference sequence). This CDR3 region has 10 residues. Here the CDR3 DNA reads TGTGCCACTGGCCTTAATGAGCAGTTCTTC. Protein product: CATGLNEQFF.

V is TRBV9 and J is TRBJ2-1, with D possibly matching TRBD1 (6 bases). V was shortened by 6 bases and J by 4 bases, with 11 bases between the two germline ends. CDR1 SGDLS and CDR2 YYNGEE come from the germline V gene. The CDR3 loop spans 13 amino acids. The CDR3 DNA reads TGTGCCAGCAAGGGGGACAATTACAATGAGCAGTTCTTC. Translation: CASKGDNYNEQFF.

This sequence joins TRBV7-6 and TRBJ2-6; D is possibly TRBD1 (5 bases). The CDR3 is made up of 15 amino acids. With 5 bases removed from V and 2 bases from J, the gap between germline ends came to 10 bases. CDR1 and CDR2 (germline): SGHVS, FNYEAQ. The CDR3 DNA sequence: TGTGCCAGCAGCGCTAGACAGACTGGGGCCAACGTCCTGACTTTC. Translation gives CASSARQTGANVLTF.

The chain has TRBV12-3 or TRBV12-4 and TRBJ1-1; D possibly corresponds to TRBD1 (5 bases). V lost 3 bases, J lost 7 bases, and 9 bases lay in between. The CDR3 has 12 amino acids. The CDR3 region is CASSFGGVEAFF. In nucleotides, the CDR3 is TGTGCCAGCAGTTTCGGGGGAGTTGAAGCTTTCTTT.

The rearrangement joins TRBV7-8 to TRBJ1-5; no reliable D call. This CDR3 has 15 amino acids. CDR1 is SGHVS, CDR2 FQNEAQ, per germline. Between the trimmed V and J ends, which lost 6 bases and 3 bases, there was a span of 15 bases. The CDR3 DNA reads as TGTGCCAGCAGACCCATTGGGGATATCAATCAGCCCCAGCATTTT. It specifies CASRPIGDINQPQHF. The full variable domain, rest sourced from reference TRBV7-8 and TRBJ1-5, is GAGVSQSPRYKVAKRGQDVALRCDPISGHVSLFWYQQALGQGPEFLTYFQNEAQLDKSGLPSDRFFAERPEGSVSTLKIQRTQQEDSAVYLCASRPIGDINQPQHFGDGTRLSIL.

The gene calls are TRBV28 and TRBJ2-7; 9 bases align to TRBD2. From germline, CDR1 is MDHEN and CDR2 SYDVKM. After removal of 5 bases from V and 0 bases from J, the junction contained 8 bases not matched to a gene. The length of the CDR3 is 16 residues. In DNA form, the CDR3 reads TGTGCCAGCAGTCCCTGGGGTAGCGGGGGCTCCTACGAGCAGTACTTC. This translates into CASSPWGSGGSYEQYF.

This clonotype has at least ten counts. The CDR3 sequence: CASSAPTGDYNEQFF. CDR3 DNA sequence: TGTGCCAGTAGTGCCCCGACAGGGGACTACAATGAGCAGTTCTTC. The chain couples TRBV19 to TRBJ2-1; TRBD1 matches at 8 bases. The CDR3 has 15 residues. Germline CDR1 LNHDA, CDR2 SQIVND (reference sequence). Trimming cost V 5 bases and J 3 bases; bases outside gene matches: 6. Full variable domain (outside the CDR3, taken from reference TRBV19 and TRBJ2-1): DGGITQSPKYLFRKEGQNVTLSCEQNLNHDAMYWYRQDPGQGLRLIYYSQIVNDFQKGDIAEGYSVSREKKESFPLTVTSAQKNPTAFYLCASSAPTGDYNEQFFGPGTRLTVL.

This rearrangement joins TRBV7-2 to TRBJ1-4; maybe TRBD1 (6 bases). Deletions cut 3 bases from V and 0 bases from J, with 14 bases between. Germline loops: CDR1 SGHTA, CDR2 FQGNSA. The CDR3 sequence is 17 residues long. The chain's CDR3 is CASSFMTGAATNEKLFF. CDR3 DNA: TGTGCCAGCAGCTTTATGACAGGAGCTGCAACTAATGAAAAACTGTTTTTT.

This chain's CDR3 is CSVVQQGAHSNEKLFF. The CDR3 DNA is TGCAGCGTGGTCCAACAGGGGGCGCACAGTAATGAAAAACTGTTTTTT. The V call is TRBV29-1, the J call TRBJ1-4; 9 bases are shared with TRBD1. Germline loops: CDR1 SQVTM, CDR2 ANQGSEA. The V gene end was trimmed by 6 bases and the J gene end by 4 bases; junction bases not matched to a gene: 12. The CDR3 length is 16 residues. The full variable domain, in which reference TRBV29-1 and TRBJ1-4 provide the parts outside the CDR3, is SAVISQKPSRDICQRGTSLTIQCQVDSQVTMMFWYRQQPGQSLTLIATANQGSEATYESGFVIDKFPISRPNLTFSTLTVSNMSPEDSSIYLCSVVQQGAHSNEKLFFGSGTQLSVL.

The genes are TRBV9 and TRBJ2-1; 11 bases are a match to TRBD2. This CDR3 comprises 17 residues. CDR1 and CDR2 from the germline V gene are SGDLS and YYNGEE. The ends lost 0 bases at V and 1 base at J; junction bases unmatched: 3. CDR3 region: CASSVELAGGSYNEQFF. In DNA form, the CDR3 reads TGTGCCAGCAGCGTAGAGCTAGCGGGGGGTTCCTACAATGAGCAGTTCTTC.

This chain joins TRBV27 and TRBJ2-7; 9 positions agree with TRBD1. CDR1 is MNHEY and CDR2 is SMNVEV in the germline V gene (reference sequence). This CDR3 spans 13 amino acids. V dropped 10 bases and J dropped 1; count of bases not matched to a gene: 5. The CDR3 protein is CATRDRDSYEQYF. In nucleotides, the CDR3 is TGTGCCACCAGGGACAGGGATTCCTACGAGCAGTACTTC.

CDR3 amino acids: CASGTRTYEQYF. DNA for the CDR3: TGTGCTAGCGGGACTAGGACCTACGAGCAGTACTTC. The rearrangement links TRBV12-5 to TRBJ2-7; 8 bases align to TRBD2. The germline V gene has CDR1 LGHNT and CDR2 FRNRAP. The CDR3 has 12 amino acids. V trimming: 9 bases; J trimming: 2 bases; junction bases outside the gene matches: 3.

In its sample, this clonotype was seen a few times. The chain uses TRBV20-1 and TRBJ1-2, with D possibly matching TRBD1 (6 bases). Per the germline V gene, CDR1 is DFQATT and CDR2 is SNEGSKA (reference sequence). CDR3 size: 17 residues. V was pared by 3 bases and J by 5 bases, with 25 bases between. The CDR3, as DNA: TGCAGTGCTAGTGTGGTACCGAGAGGGGGTGGATTGTATGGCTACACCTTC. Amino acids: CSASVVPRGGGLYGYTF.